The present TCR beta chain was sequenced within a study of identical twins. The germline V gene encodes CDR1 SGHRS and CDR2 YFSETQ. This CDR3 region has 14 residues. Trimming took off 4 bases at V and 0 bases at J, with 11 bases between the two ends. Template switching supplied a universal primer site; unique molecular identifiers were carried on the cDNA. Via MiXCR, TCRdb re-called the 5' RACE reads, giving one row per CDR3 protein. The sample includes about 790,000 distinct CDR3 sequences, roughly 20% of them seen just once. This clonotype has a handful of counts. The same data also went into a second study, on T cells expressing NK-cell markers. That report adds: The CD3+CD56-NKG2C+ fraction of a handful of donors was also led by these clonotypes.

Sequencing used PBMCs. The chain carries TRBV5-1 and TRBJ2-7; unclear D gene. The sequence was obtained from a woman younger than 30 in good health. The CDR3 coding sequence is TGCGCCAGCAGCCCGGAAAGGGCCTCCTACGAGCAGTACTTC. It yields the protein CASSPERASYEQYF.